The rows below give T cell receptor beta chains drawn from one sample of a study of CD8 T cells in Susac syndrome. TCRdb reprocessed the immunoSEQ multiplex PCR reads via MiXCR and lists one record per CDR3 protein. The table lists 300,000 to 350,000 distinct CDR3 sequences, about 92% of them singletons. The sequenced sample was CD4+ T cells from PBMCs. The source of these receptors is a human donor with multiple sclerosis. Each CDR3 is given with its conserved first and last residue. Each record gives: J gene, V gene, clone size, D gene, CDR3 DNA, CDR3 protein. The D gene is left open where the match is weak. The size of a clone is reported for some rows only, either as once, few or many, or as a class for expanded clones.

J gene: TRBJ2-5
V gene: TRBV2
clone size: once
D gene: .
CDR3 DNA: TGTGCCAGCAGTGCGCTCCTAGCAGGAGAGACCCAGTACTTC
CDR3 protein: CASSALLAGETQYF

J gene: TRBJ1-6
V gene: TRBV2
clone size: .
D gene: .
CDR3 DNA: TGTGCCAGCAACCGCTGGGGCCCCGAAAATTCACCCCTCCACTTT
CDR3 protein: CASNRWGPENSPLHF

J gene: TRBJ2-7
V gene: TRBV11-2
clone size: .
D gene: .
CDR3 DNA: TGTGCCAGCAGCTTTAATCCCCTAGCGAGAGACCTCCAAGCTAAGCACTACGAGCAGTACTTC
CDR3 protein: CASSFNPLARDLQAKHYEQYF

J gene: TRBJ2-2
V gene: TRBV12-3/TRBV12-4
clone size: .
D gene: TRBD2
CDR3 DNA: TGTGCCAGCAGTTCCGTAGCGGGAGGGGGTTACACCGGGGAGCTGTTTTTT
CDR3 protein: CASSSVAGGGYTGELFF

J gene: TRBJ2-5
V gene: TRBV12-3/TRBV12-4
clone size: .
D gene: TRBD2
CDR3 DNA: TGTGCCAGCAGTCTCGGACTAGCGAACCCCCAAGAGACCCAGTACTTC
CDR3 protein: CASSLGLANPQETQYF

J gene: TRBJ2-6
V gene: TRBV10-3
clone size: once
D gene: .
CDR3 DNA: TGTGCCATCAGGGCCGACTCTGGGGCCAACGTCCTGACTTTC
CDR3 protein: CAIRADSGANVLTF

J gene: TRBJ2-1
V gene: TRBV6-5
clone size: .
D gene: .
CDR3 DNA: TGTGCCAGCAGTTCCATCAGATTACGCAATGAGCAGTTCTTC
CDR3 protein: CASSSIRLRNEQFF

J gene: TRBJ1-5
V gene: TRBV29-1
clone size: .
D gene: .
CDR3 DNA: TGCAGCGTTTCAGCAGCCAATCAGCCCCAGCATTTT
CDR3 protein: CSVSAANQPQHF

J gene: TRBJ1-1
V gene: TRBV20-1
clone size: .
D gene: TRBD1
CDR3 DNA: TGCAGTGCTACCCAGGGGGCGCGGACTGAAGCTTTCTTT
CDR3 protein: CSATQGARTEAFF

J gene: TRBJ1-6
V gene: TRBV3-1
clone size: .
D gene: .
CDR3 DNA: TGTGCCAGCAGCCAAGATGTCGAGGTGGTACCCCTCCACTTT
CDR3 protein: CASSQDVEVVPLHF

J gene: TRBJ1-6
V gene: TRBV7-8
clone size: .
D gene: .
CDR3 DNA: TGTGCCAGCAGCCCCGAGACATCCTATAATTCACCCCTCCACTTT
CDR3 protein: CASSPETSYNSPLHF

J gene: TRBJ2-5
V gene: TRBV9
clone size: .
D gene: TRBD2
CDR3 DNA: TGTGCCAGCAGCGTACGGGGGACTAGCGGGAGGGGGACGGAGACCCAGTACTTC
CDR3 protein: CASSVRGTSGRGTETQYF

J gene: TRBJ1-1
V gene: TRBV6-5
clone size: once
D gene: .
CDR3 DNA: TGTGCCAGCCCAGAAGGCCCCAGGAACACTGAAGCTTTCTTT
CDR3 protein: CASPEGPRNTEAFF

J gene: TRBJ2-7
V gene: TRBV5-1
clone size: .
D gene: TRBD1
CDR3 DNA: TGCGCCAGCAGCTCCGGGACAGCCCAAACCTACGAGCAGTACTTC
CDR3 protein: CASSSGTAQTYEQYF

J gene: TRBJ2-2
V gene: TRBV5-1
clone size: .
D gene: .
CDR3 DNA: TGCGCCAGCAGCTTGATACCTTCGAACACCGGGGAGCTGTTTTTT
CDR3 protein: CASSLIPSNTGELFF

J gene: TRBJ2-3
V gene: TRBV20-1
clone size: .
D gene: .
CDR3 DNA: TGCAGTGCTAGACCGGGGACAGATACGCAGTATTTT
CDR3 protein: CSARPGTDTQYF

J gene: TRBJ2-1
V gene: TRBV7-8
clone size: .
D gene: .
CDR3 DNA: TGTGCCAGCAGCTTAGTTCGGAGCAATGAGCAGTTCTTC
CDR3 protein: CASSLVRSNEQFF

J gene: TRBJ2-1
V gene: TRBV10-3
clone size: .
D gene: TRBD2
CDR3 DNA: TGTGCCATCAGTGAACAGCGGGAGGGAATTGGTAATGAGCAGTTCTTC
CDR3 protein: CAISEQREGIGNEQFF

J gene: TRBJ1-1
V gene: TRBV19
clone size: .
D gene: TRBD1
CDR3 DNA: TGTGCCAGTAGTGACAGGGAAGGGACTGAAGCTTTCTTT
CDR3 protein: CASSDREGTEAFF

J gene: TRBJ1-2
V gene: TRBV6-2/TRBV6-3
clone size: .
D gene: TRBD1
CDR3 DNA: TGTGCCAGCAGTTCTACCGGGACAGGGGGCCAGAACTATGGCTACACCTTC
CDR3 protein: CASSSTGTGGQNYGYTF

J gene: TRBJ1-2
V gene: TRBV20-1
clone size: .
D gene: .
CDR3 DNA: TGCAGTGCTAGAGATCGGGGGTCTAACTATGGCTACACCTTC
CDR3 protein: CSARDRGSNYGYTF

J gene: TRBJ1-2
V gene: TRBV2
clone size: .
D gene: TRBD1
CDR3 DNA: TGTGCCAGCAGGGGGGGACAGGGTGGCTACACCTTC
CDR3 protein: CASRGGQGGYTF

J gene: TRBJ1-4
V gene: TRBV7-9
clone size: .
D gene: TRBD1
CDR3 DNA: TGTGCCAGCAGCCCCGGGGACAGGGGGCCGGATGAAAAACTGTTTTTT
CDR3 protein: CASSPGDRGPDEKLFF

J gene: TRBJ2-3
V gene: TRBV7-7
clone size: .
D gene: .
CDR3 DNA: TGTGCTAGCAAAGCAACCTATAGCACAGATACGCAGTATTTT
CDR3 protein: CASKATYSTDTQYF